These 10 T cell receptor beta chains came from one sample sequenced in a study of T cell clones after liver transplantation. Libraries were prepared by immunoSEQ multiplex PCR; TCRdb keeps only in-frame clonotypes and omits some of them. The table records about 72,000 clones, about 92% of them present only once. The sample consisted of CD4+ T cells from blood, taken before liver transplant. Receptor source: a human donor who received a liver transplant.

The chain employs TRBV5-1 and TRBJ2-1; no reliable D call. Trimming cost V 0 bases and J 6 bases, with 13 bases left between them. The germline V gene encodes CDR1 SGHRS and CDR2 YFSETQ. This CDR3 is built from 15 residues. The CDR3 nucleotides read TGCGCCAGCAGCTTGGCCTTAACCGTCCTCAATGAGCAGTTCTTC. Protein: CASSLALTVLNEQFF.

The CDR3: CASSWADRVYEQYF. The CDR3 nucleotides are TGTGCCAGCAGCTGGGCGGACAGGGTCTACGAGCAGTACTTC. This chain uses TRBV5-8 with TRBJ2-7; 8 nucleotides match TRBD1. V dropped 3 bases and J dropped 3; count of bases not matched to a gene: 5. The length of the CDR3 is 14 residues. Germline CDR1 and CDR2: SGHTS and YDEGEE.

The rearrangement joins TRBV6-5 to TRBJ1-5; maybe TRBD1 (5 bases). The CDR3 consists of 13 residues. Germline CDR1 MNHEY, CDR2 SVGAGI. The V gene lost 6 bases and the J gene lost 0 bases, with 6 bases spanning the gap. This CDR3 is CASRQDSNQPQHF. In nucleotides, the CDR3 is TGTGCCAGCAGACAGGATAGCAATCAGCCCCAGCATTTT.

This clone has just one count. The same CDR3 arises from other DNA sequences in this sample as well. The chain links TRBV5-1 to TRBJ2-5; no firm D call. The CDR3 length is 13 residues. The V and J ends lost 3 bases and 0 bases respectively, with 6 bases between them. Germline values: CDR1 SGHRS, CDR2 YFSETQ. CDR3 DNA sequence: TGCGCCAGCAGCTCGACGTACCAAGAGACCCAGTACTTC. Translation gives CASSSTYQETQYF.

This rearrangement joins TRBV18 to TRBJ2-5; TRBD1 matches 9 bases. The germline gives CDR1 KGHSH, CDR2 LQKENI. Germline trimming cut 2 bases from V and 5 bases from J; bases unmatched to any gene: 6. This CDR3 region has 15 residues. CDR3 in amino acids: CASSPWTGEGETQYF. In nucleotides, the CDR3 is TGTGCCAGCTCACCATGGACAGGGGAGGGTGAGACCCAGTACTTC.

This rearrangement joins TRBV27 to TRBJ2-2; D might be TRBD1 (5 bases). The CDR3 is 14 amino acids. The V end lost 5 bases, the J end lost 2 bases, and 9 bases lay between the germline ends. Germline V CDR1 and CDR2: MNHEY, SMNVEV (reference sequence). The CDR3 loop is CASSRTHNTGELFF. The DNA for the CDR3 is TGTGCCAGCAGTCGGACACACAACACCGGGGAGCTGTTTTTT.

The chain links TRBV11-3 to TRBJ2-3; D gene ambiguous. Per germline, CDR1 SGHNT and CDR2 YENEEA. The CDR3 is made up of 16 amino acids. Trimming removed 1 base from V and 1 base from J, with 12 bases in between. The CDR3 DNA reads TGTGCCAGCAGCTTAGGGTCGGTCTACCGCACAGATACGCAGTATTTT. Protein sequence: CASSLGSVYRTDTQYF.

The chain is built from TRBV7-9 and TRBJ2-3; TRBD1 agrees at 9 bases. The CDR3 contains 16 residues. The J segment lost 0 bases and the V segment lost 4 bases, leaving 5 bases of the junction unmatched. The germline V gene has CDR1 SEHNR and CDR2 FQNEAQ (reference sequence). This chain's CDR3 is CASSSGQGISTDTQYF. DNA of the CDR3: TGTGCCAGCAGCTCAGGACAGGGGATTAGCACAGATACGCAGTATTTT.

The chain recombines TRBV5-6 with TRBJ2-7; tentative D call: TRBD1 (6 bases). Germline CDR1 reads SGHDT; CDR2 reads YYEEEE. This CDR3 is 15 amino acids long. Trimming cost V 1 base and J 1 base, with 12 bases left between them. CDR3 protein: CASSLKQGRSYEQYF. The CDR3 DNA sequence: TGTGCCAGCAGCTTGAAACAGGGACGTTCCTACGAGCAGTACTTC.

The J gene is TRBJ1-2, the V gene TRBV6-1; the D is unclear. Trimming pared 7 bases from V and 0 bases from J, leaving 12 bases between. CDR1 is MNHNS and CDR2 is SASEGT in the germline V gene. The CDR3 covers 14 residues. The CDR3: CASTLRTANYGYTF. The CDR3 DNA reads TGTGCCAGCACCTTGAGGACGGCTAACTATGGCTACACCTTC.